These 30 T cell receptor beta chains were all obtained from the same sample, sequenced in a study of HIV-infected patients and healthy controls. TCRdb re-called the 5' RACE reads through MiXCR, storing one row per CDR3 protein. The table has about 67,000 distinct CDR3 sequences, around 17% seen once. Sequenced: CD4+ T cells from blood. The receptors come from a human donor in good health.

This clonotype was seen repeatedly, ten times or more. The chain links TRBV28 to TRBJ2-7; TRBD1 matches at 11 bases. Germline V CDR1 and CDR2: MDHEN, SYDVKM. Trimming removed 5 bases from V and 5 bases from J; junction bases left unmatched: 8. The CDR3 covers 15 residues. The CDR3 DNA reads TGTGCCAGCAGTACTCCCGGGACAGGGGGTAACGAGCAGTACTTC. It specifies CASSTPGTGGNEQYF.

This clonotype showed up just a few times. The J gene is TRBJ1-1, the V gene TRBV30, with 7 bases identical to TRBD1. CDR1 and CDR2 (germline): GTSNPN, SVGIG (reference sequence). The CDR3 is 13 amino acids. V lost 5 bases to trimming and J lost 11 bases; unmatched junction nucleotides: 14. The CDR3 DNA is TGTGCCTGGGCCACAGGGCCAGGGGGTCGTGCTTTCTTT. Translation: CAWATGPGGRAFF.

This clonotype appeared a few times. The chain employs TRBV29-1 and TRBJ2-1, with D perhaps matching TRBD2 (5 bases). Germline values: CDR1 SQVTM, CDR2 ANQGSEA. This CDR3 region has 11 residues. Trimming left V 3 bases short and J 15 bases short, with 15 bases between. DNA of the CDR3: TGCAGCGTTGAGAAAAATCCGGGGTGGTTCTTC. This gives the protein CSVEKNPGWFF.

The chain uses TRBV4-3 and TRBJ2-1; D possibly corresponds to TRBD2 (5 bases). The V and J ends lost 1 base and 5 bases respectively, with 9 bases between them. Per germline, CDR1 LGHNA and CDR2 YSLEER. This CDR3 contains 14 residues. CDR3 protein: CASSQVSGNNEQFF. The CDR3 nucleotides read TGCGCCAGCAGCCAAGTAAGCGGCAACAATGAGCAGTTCTTC.

CDR3 sequence: CASSRGLAGHNEQFF. CDR3 DNA sequence: TGCGCCAGCAGCCGGGGACTAGCGGGCCACAATGAGCAGTTCTTC. This chain connects TRBV4-3 to TRBJ2-1, with 12 positions matching TRBD2. V shed 4 bases and J 5 bases; nucleotides not matched to a gene: 3. The CDR3 is made up of 15 amino acids. The V gene's germline CDR1 is LGHNA and CDR2 YSLEER.

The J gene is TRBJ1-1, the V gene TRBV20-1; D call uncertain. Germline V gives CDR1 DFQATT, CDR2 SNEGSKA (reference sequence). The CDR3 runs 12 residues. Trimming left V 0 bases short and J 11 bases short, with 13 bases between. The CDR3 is CSARDPAVLAFF. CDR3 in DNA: TGCAGTGCTAGAGATCCCGCAGTTTTGGCTTTCTTT.

CDR3 nucleotides: TGTGCCAGCAGCGGACTAGCGGCTTACAATGAGCAGTTCTTC. As protein: CASSGLAAYNEQFF. This chain uses TRBV28 with TRBJ2-1, with TRBD2 matching over 10 bases. J lost 4 bases, V lost 6 bases, and 3 bases had no gene match. CDR3 length: 14 residues. CDR1 is MDHEN, CDR2 SYDVKM, per germline.

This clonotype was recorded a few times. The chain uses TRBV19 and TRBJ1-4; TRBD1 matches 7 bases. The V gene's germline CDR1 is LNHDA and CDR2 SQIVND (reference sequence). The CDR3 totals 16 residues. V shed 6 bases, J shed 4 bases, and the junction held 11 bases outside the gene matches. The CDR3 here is CASRYRSGTVNEKLFF. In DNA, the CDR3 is TGTGCCAGTAGATACAGATCCGGGACAGTTAATGAAAAACTGTTTTTT.

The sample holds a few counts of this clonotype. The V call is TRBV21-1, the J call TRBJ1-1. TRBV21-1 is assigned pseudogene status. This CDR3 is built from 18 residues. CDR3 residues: CASSSDNKLRWNYTEAFF. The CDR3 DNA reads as TGTGCCAGCAGCTCAGATAACAAACTCCGGTGGAATTATACTGAAGCTTTCTTT.

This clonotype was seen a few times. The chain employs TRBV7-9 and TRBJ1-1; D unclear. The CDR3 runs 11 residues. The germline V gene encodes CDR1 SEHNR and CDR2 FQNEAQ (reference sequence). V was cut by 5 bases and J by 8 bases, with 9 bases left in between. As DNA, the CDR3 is TGTGCCAGCAGCAGAGAACAGGAAGCTTTCTTT. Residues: CASSREQEAFF.

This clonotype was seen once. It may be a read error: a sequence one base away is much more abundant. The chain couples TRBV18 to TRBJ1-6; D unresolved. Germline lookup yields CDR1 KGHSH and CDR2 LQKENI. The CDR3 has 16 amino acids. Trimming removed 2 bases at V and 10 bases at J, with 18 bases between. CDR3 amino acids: CASSPISSSDASPLHF. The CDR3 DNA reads TGTGCCAGCTCACCAATTAGCAGCAGCGATGCCTCACCCCTCCACTTT.

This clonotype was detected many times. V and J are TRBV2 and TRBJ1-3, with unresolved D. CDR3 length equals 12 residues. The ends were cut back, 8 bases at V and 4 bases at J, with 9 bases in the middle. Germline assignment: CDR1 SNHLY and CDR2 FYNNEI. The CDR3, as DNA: TGTGCCAGCCGTCTGGGGGGAAACACCATATATTTT. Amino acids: CASRLGGNTIYF.

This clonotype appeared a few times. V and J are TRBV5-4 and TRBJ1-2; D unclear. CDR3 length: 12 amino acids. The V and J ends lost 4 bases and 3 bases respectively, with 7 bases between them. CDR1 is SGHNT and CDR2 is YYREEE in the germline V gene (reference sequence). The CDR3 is CASSTWDYGYTF. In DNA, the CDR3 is TGTGCCAGCAGCACATGGGACTATGGCTACACCTTC.

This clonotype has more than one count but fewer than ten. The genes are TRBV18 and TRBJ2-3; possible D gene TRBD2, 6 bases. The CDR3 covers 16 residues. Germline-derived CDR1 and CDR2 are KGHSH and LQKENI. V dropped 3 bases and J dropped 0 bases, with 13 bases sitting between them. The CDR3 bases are TGTGCCAGCTCACCGCCGGGACTGGAAAGCACAGATACGCAGTATTTT. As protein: CASSPPGLESTDTQYF. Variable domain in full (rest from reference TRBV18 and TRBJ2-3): NAGVMQNPRHLVRRRGQEARLRCSPMKGHSHVYWYRQLPEEGLKFMVYLQKENIIDESGMPKERFSAEFPKEGPSILRIQQVVRGDSAAYFCASSPPGLESTDTQYFGPGTRLTVL.

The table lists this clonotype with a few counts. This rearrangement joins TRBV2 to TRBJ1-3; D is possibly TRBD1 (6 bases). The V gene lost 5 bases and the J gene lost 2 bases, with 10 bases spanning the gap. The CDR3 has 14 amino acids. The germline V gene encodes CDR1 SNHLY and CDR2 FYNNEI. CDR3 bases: TGTGCCAGCAGTCTCCGGGACACTGGAAACACCATATATTTT. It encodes CASSLRDTGNTIYF.

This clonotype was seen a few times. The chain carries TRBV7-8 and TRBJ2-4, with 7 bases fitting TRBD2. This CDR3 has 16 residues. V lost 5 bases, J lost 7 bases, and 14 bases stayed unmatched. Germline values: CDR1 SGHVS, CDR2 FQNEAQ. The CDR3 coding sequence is TGTGCCAGCAGCCCCAAGTCCGGCGGGAGTCGGAACATTCAGTACTTC. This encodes CASSPKSGGSRNIQYF.

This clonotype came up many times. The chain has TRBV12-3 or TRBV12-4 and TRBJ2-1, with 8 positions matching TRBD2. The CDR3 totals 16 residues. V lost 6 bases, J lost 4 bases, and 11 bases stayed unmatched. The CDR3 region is CASSSLGGAGYNEQFF. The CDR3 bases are TGTGCCAGCAGCTCCCTCGGGGGGGCGGGATACAATGAGCAGTTCTTC.

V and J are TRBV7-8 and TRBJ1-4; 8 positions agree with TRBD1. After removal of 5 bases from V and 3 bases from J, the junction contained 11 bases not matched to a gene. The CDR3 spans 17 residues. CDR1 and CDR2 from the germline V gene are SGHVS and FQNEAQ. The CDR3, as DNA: TGTGCCAGCAGCCGCTCAGGGGGCTGGGAGGCTAATGAAAAACTGTTTTTT. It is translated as CASSRSGGWEANEKLFF. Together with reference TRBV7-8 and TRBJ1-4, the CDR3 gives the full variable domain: GAGVSQSPRYKVAKRGQDVALRCDPISGHVSLFWYQQALGQGPEFLTYFQNEAQLDKSGLPSDRFFAERPEGSVSTLKIQRTQQEDSAVYLCASSRSGGWEANEKLFFGSGTQLSVL.

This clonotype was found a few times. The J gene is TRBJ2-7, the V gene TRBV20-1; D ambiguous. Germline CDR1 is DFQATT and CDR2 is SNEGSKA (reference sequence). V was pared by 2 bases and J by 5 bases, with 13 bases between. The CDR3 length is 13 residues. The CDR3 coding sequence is TGCAGTGCTAGATCCTTTCCTTACGACGAGCAGTACTTC. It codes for CSARSFPYDEQYF.

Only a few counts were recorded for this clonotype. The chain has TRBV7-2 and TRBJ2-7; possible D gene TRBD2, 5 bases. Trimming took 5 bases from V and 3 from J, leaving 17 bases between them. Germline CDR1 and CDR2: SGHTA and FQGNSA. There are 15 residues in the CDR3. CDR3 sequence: CASSPDSKGLYEQYF. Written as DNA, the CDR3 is TGTGCCAGCAGCCCGGACTCTAAAGGGCTCTACGAGCAGTACTTC.

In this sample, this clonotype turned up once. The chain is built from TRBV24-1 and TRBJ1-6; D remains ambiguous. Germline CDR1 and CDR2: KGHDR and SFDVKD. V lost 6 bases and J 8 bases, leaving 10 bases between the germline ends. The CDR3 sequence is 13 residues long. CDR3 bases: TGTGCCACCAGTCGTGACCGATATTCACCCCTCCACTTT. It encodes CATSRDRYSPLHF.

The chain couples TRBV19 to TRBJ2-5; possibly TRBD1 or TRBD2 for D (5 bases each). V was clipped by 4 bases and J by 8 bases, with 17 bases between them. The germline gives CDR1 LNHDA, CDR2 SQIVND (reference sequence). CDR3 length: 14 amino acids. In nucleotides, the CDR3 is TGTGCCAGTAGTAGCTCCGGGACGTCAGGAACCCAGTACTTC. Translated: CASSSSGTSGTQYF.

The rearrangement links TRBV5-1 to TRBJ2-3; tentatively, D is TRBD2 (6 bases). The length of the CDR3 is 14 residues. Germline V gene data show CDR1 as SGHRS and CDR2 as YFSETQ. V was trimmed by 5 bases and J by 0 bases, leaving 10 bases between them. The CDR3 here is CASRPGTSTDTQYF. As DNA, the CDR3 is TGCGCCAGCAGACCTGGGACTAGCACAGATACGCAGTATTTT. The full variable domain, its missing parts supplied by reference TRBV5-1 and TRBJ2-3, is KAGVTQTPRYLIKTRGQQVTLSCSPISGHRSVSWYQQTPGQGLQFLFEYFSETQRNKGNFPGRFSGRQFSNSRSEMNVSTLELGDSALYLCASRPGTSTDTQYFGPGTRLTVL.

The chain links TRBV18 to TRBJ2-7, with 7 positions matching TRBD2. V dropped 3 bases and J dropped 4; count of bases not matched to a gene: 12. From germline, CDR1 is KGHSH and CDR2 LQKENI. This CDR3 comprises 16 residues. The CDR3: CASSPLGGRKDYEQYF. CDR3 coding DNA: TGTGCCAGCTCACCCCTCGGCGGGAGAAAGGATTACGAGCAGTACTTC.

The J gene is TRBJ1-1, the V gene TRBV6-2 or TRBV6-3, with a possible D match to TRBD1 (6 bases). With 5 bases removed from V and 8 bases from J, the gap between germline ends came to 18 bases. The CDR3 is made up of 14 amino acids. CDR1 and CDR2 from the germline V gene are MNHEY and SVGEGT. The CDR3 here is CASSNHRVGAEAFF. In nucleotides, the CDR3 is TGTGCCAGCAGTAACCACCGCGTGGGGGCCGAAGCTTTCTTT.

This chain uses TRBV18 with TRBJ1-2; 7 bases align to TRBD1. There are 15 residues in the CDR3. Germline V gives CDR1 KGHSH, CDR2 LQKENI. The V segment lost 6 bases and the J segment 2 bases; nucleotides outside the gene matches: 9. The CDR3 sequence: CASSQMSGQNYGYTF. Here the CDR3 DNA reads TGTGCCAGCTCCCAAATGTCGGGACAGAACTATGGCTACACCTTC.

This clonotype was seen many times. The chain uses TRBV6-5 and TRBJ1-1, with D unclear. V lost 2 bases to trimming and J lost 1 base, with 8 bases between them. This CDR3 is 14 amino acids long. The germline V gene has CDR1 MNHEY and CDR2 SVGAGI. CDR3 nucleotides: TGTGCCAGCAGTTACCTAGCAGAGAACACTGAAGCTTTCTTT. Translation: CASSYLAENTEAFF.

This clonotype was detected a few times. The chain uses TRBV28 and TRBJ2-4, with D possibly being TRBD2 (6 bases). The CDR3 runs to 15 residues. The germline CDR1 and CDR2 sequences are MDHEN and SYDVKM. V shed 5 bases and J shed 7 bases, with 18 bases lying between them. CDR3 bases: TGTGCCAGCAGTCCCAAATGGAGGGCGCGGAACATTCAGTACTTC. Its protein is CASSPKWRARNIQYF. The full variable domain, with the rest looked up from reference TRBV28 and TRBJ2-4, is DVKVTQSSRYLVKRTGEKVFLECVQDMDHENMFWYRQDPGLGLRLIYFSYDVKMKEKGDIPEGYSVSREKKERFSLILESASTNQTSMYLCASSPKWRARNIQYFGAGTRLSVL.

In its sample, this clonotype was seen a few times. CDR3 nucleotides: TGTGCCAGCAGTTTTAGGCTGGCCCGATGGACCCAGTACTTC. Its protein product is CASSFRLARWTQYF. The genes are TRBV12-3 or TRBV12-4 and TRBJ2-5; D remains unclear. CDR3 length: 14 residues. Trimming cost V 3 bases and J 7 bases, with 15 bases left between them.

The CDR3 sequence is CASSQKLGGTEAFF. The CDR3 DNA is TGTGCCAGCAGCCAGAAATTGGGGGGGACTGAAGCTTTCTTT. This chain uses TRBV3-1 with TRBJ1-1; D is possibly TRBD1 (5 bases). Germline lookup yields CDR1 LGHDT and CDR2 YNNKEL (reference sequence). The V and J ends lost 3 bases and 5 bases respectively, with 13 bases between them. The CDR3 extends over 14 amino acids.